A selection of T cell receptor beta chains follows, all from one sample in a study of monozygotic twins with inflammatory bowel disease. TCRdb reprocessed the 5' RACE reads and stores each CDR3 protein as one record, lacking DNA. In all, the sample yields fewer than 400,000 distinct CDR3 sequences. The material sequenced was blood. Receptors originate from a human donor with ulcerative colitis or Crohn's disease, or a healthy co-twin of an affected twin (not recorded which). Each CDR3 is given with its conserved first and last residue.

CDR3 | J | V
CAISESTGHGYTF | TRBJ1-2 | TRBV10-3
CSALLAGVIHTQYF | TRBJ2-3 | TRBV20-1
CASSLGGRGYSGANVLTF | TRBJ2-6 | TRBV27
CARNHPVAKNIQYF | TRBJ2-4 | TRBV6-2/TRBV6-3
CATSDPYKGANTGELFF | TRBJ2-2 | TRBV24-1
CASSLQGREFGIQYF | TRBJ2-4 | TRBV7-9
CASRPPGLSNTDTQYF | TRBJ2-3 | TRBV28
CASSYSRGTGELFF | TRBJ2-2 | TRBV6-5
CASGTFGETQYF | TRBJ2-5 | TRBV5-1
CASSGGTGGGEQYF | TRBJ2-7 | TRBV28
CASSLEGGTLGQFF | TRBJ2-1 | TRBV11-2
CASSSHSSSGNTIYF | TRBJ1-3 | TRBV28
CSARTGGYNEQFF | TRBJ2-1 | TRBV20-1
CATSRDLAGLNTEAFF | TRBJ1-1 | TRBV15
CASSLQQTTGELFF | TRBJ2-2 | TRBV5-1
CASSLRGFGNSPLHF | TRBJ1-6 | TRBV27
CASSLGGGQGSYNEQFF | TRBJ2-1 | TRBV5-4
CAISDLGTSRAGELFF | TRBJ2-2 | TRBV10-3
CASRQGWSDYEQYF | TRBJ2-7 | TRBV10-2
CASSNRLAGGFGFYEQYF | TRBJ2-7 | TRBV19
CASSPTRQGLTQYF | TRBJ2-3 | TRBV7-9
CSPKVSGAASSYEQYF | TRBJ2-7 | TRBV20-1
CASSPRTDSYEQYF | TRBJ2-7 | TRBV11-2
CASSLAGGENTEAFF | TRBJ1-1 | TRBV12-3/TRBV12-4
CASSWGQGINEQFF | TRBJ2-1 | TRBV12-3/TRBV12-4
CSARDKGTYEQYF | TRBJ2-7 | TRBV20-1
CASSLETYISTDTQYF | TRBJ2-3 | TRBV5-4
CASSPKGQVSNQPQHF | TRBJ1-5 | TRBV18
CASSLLGGTSNEQFF | TRBJ2-1 | TRBV5-6
CSARDRATEAFF | TRBJ1-1 | TRBV20-1
CSAGRGTVNYEQYF | TRBJ2-7 | TRBV20-1
CASSGQASTDTQYF | TRBJ2-3 | TRBV12-3/TRBV12-4
CASSQGPAGELFF | TRBJ2-2 | TRBV4-3